This section outlines one TCR beta chain sequence together with its context. The entry originates in a study of Ad26.COV2.S vaccination and SARS-CoV-2 variants. At the level of the study: Enrolled in COV1001, the donor was in the Ad26.COV2.S trial arm, which received the vaccine.

Germline CDR1 reads LGHDT; CDR2 reads YNNKEL (reference sequence). V shed 1 base and J shed 1 base, with 14 bases lying between them. The CDR3 is made up of 17 amino acids. Here immunoSEQ multiplex PCR was the method, and the copy in TCRdb shows in-frame clones only, minus some. The table includes 250,000 or so clones, about 83% detected once. Treatment meaning: 19 received Ad26.COV2.S at low or high dose, single or two shots; about five received placebo; per-sample allocation not given. On day 63 after the first injection, vaccine and placebo recipients gave samples. The source is a person aged 18-60 years who received the Ad26.COV2.S COVID-19 vaccine or a placebo. The genes are TRBV3-1 (or the pseudogene TRBV3-2) and TRBJ1-5; D is unresolved. The sample in question was peripheral blood, obtained in a trial of Ad26.COV2.S vaccine versus placebo. Here the CDR3 reads CASSQGWLPGSNQPQHF. CDR3 DNA sequence: TGTGCCAGCAGCCAAGGATGGCTCCCGGGGAGCAATCAGCCCCAGCATTTT.